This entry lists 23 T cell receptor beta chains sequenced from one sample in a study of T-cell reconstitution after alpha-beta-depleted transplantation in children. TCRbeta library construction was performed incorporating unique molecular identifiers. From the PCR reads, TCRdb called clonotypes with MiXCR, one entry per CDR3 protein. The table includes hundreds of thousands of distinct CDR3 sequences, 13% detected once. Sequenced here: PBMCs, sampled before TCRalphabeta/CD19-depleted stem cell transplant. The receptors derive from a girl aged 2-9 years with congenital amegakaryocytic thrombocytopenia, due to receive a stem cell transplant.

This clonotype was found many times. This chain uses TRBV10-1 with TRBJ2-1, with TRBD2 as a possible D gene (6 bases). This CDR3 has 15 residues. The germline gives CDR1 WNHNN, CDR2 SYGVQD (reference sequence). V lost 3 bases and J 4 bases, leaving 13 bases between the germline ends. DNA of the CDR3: TGCGCCAGCAGTGAAGCGACGGAGGGTTACAATGAGCAGTTCTTC. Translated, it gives CASSEATEGYNEQFF.

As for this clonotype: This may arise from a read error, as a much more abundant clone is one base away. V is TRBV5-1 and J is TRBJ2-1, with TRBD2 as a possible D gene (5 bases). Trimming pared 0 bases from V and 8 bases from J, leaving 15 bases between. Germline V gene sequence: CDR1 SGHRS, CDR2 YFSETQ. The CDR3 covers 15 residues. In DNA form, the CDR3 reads TGCGCCAGCAGCTTGGCGTGGGAGATCAACCATGAGCAGTTCTTC. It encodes CASSLAWEINHEQFF.

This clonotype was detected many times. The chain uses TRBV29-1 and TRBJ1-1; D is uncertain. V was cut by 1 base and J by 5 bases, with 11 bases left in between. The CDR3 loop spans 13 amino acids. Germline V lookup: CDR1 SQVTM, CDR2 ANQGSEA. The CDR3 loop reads CSVEVPVGTEAFF. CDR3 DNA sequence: TGCAGCGTTGAAGTCCCCGTCGGGACTGAAGCTTTCTTT.

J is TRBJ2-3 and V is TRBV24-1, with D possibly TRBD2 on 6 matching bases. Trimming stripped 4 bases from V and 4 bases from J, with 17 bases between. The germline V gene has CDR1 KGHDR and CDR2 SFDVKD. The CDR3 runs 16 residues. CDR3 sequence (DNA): TGTGCCACCAGTGAGGCCGGGACTTCAGATTCAGATACGCAGTATTTT. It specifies CATSEAGTSDSDTQYF.

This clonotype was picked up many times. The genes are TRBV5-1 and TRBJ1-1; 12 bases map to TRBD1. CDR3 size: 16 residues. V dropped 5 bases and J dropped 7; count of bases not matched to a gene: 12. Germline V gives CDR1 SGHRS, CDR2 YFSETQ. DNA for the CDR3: TGCGCCAGCAGTTACTACTCACGGGACAGGGGGCTTGAAGCTTTCTTT. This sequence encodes CASSYYSRDRGLEAFF.

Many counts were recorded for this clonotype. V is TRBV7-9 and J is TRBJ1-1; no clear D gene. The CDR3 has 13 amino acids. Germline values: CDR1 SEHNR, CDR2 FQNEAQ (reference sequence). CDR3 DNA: TGTGCGAGCCAGCATCCGGAGAACACTGAAGCTTTCTTT. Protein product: CASQHPENTEAFF.

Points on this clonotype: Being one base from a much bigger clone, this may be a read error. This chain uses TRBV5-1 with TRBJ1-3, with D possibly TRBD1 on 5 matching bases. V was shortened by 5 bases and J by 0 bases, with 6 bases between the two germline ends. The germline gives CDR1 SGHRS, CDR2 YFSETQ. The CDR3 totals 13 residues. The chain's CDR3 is CASRTGSGNTIYF. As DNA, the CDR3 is TGCGCCAGCAGAACAGGCTCTGGAAACACCATATATTTT.

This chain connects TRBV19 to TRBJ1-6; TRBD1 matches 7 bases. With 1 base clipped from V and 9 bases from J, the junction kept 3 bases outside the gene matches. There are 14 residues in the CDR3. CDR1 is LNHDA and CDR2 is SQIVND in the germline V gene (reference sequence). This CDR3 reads CASSIGGGGSPLHF. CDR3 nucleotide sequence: TGTGCCAGTAGTATAGGAGGGGGCGGTTCACCCCTCCACTTT.

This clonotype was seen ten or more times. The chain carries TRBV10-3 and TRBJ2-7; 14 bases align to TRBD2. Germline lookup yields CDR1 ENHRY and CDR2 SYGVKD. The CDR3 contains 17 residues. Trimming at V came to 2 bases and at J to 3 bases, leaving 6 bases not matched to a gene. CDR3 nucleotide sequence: TGTGCCATCAGTGAGGCCGGGACTAGCGGGGGAATCTACGAGCAGTACTTC. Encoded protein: CAISEAGTSGGIYEQYF.

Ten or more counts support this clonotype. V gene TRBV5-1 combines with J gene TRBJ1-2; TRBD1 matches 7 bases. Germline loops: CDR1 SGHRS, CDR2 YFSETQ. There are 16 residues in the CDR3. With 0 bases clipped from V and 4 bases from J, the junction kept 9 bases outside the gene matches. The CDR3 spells CASSLAPDRPGYGYTF. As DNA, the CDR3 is TGCGCCAGCAGCTTGGCCCCGGACAGGCCTGGCTATGGCTACACCTTC. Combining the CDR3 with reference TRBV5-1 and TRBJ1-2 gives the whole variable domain KAGVTQTPRYLIKTRGQQVTLSCSPISGHRSVSWYQQTPGQGLQFLFEYFSETQRNKGNFPGRFSGRQFSNSRSEMNVSTLELGDSALYLCASSLAPDRPGYGYTFGSGTRLTVV.

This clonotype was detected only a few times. The CDR3 region is CSVDGGSQETQYF. CDR3 sequence (DNA): TGCAGCGTTGACGGGGGGAGCCAAGAGACCCAGTACTTC. The chain is built from TRBV29-1 and TRBJ2-5, with TRBD2 identical over 7 bases. The CDR3 contains 13 residues. V shed 3 bases and J 1 base; nucleotides not matched to a gene: 2. CDR1 and CDR2 (germline): SQVTM, ANQGSEA.

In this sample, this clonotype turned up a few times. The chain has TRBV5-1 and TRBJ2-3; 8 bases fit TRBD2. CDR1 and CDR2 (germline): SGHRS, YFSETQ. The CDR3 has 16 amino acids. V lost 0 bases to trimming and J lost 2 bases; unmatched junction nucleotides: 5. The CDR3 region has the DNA TGCGCCAGCAGCTTGGTAACTAGCGGATACACAGATACGCAGTATTTT. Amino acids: CASSLVTSGYTDTQYF.

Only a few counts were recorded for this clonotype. DNA of the CDR3: TGTGCCAGCAGTTACCGGAGACGGACAGGGGACGGAAACACCATATATTTT. It translates to CASSYRRRTGDGNTIYF. The rearrangement uses TRBV6-5 and TRBJ1-3; 9 bases line up with TRBD1. The CDR3 has 17 residues. Germline trimming cut 2 bases from V and 4 bases from J; bases unmatched to any gene: 9. Germline CDR1 reads MNHEY; CDR2 reads SVGAGI.

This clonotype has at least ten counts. DNA for the CDR3: TGCGCCAGCAGCCTCGAGATCAATGAGCAGTTCTTC. Its translation is CASSLEINEQFF. This chain uses TRBV5-1 with TRBJ2-1, with no clear D. This CDR3 has 12 amino acids. The germline V gene has CDR1 SGHRS and CDR2 YFSETQ. V was trimmed by 4 bases and J by 6 bases, leaving 8 bases between them.

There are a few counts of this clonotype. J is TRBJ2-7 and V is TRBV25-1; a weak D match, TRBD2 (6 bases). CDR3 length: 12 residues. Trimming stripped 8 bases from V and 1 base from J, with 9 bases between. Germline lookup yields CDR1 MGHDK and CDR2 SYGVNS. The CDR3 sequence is CASLGGSYEQYF. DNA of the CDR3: TGTGCCAGCCTCGGGGGATCCTACGAGCAGTACTTC.

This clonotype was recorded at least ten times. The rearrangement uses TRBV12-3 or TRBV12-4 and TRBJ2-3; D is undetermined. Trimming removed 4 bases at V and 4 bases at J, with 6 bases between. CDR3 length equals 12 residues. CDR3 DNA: TGTGCCAGCAGTTCCCTTTCAGATACGCAGTATTTT. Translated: CASSSLSDTQYF.

The CDR3 sequence is CASSTQHEQYF. As DNA, the CDR3 is TGTGCCAGCAGCACCCAGCACGAGCAGTACTTC. The V call is TRBV28, the J call TRBJ2-7; D is unclear. Germline values: CDR1 MDHEN, CDR2 SYDVKM. The CDR3 is 11 residues long. V was clipped by 6 bases and J by 5 bases, with 8 bases between them.

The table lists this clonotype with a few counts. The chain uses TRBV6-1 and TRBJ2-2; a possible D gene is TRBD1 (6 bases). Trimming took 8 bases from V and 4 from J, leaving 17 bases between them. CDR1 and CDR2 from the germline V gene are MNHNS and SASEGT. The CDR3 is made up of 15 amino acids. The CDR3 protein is CASGPSGTSTGELFF. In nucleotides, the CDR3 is TGTGCCAGCGGACCTTCCGGGACATCCACCGGGGAGCTGTTTTTT.

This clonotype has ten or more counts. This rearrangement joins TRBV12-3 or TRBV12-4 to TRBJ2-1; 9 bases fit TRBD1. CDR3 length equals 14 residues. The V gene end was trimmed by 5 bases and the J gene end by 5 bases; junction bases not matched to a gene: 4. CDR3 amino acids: CASSPWDRDNEQFF. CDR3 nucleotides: TGTGCCAGCAGTCCATGGGACAGGGACAATGAGCAGTTCTTC.

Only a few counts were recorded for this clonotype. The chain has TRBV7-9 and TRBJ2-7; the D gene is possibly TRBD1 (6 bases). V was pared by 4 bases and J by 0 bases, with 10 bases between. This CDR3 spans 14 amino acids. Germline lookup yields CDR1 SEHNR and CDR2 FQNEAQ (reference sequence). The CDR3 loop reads CASSSWTASYEQYF. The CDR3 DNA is TGTGCCAGCAGCTCCTGGACAGCCTCCTACGAGCAGTACTTC.

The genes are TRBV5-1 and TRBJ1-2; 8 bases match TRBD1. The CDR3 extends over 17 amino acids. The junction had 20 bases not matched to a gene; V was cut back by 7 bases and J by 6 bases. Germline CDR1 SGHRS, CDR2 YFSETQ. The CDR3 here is CASRIGTRQGIGDGYTF. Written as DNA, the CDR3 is TGCGCCAGCCGAATCGGGACGAGACAGGGGATTGGTGATGGCTACACCTTC.

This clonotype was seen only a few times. The CDR3 DNA is TGTGCCAGCAGCGCCGGCGGGGGCCCCTACAATGAGCAGTTCTTC. Protein sequence: CASSAGGGPYNEQFF. The genes are TRBV28 and TRBJ2-1, with a weak D call TRBD2 (7 bases). With 6 bases removed from V and 2 bases from J, the gap between germline ends came to 14 bases. This CDR3 region has 15 residues. Germline V lookup: CDR1 MDHEN, CDR2 SYDVKM.

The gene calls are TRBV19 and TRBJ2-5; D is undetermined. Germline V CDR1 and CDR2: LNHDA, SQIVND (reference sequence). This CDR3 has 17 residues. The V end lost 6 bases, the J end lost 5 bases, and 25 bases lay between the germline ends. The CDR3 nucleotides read TGTGCCAGTAGCCCTTTTGGTGTTCCGAGTCCGTGGGAGACCCAGTACTTC. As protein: CASSPFGVPSPWETQYF.